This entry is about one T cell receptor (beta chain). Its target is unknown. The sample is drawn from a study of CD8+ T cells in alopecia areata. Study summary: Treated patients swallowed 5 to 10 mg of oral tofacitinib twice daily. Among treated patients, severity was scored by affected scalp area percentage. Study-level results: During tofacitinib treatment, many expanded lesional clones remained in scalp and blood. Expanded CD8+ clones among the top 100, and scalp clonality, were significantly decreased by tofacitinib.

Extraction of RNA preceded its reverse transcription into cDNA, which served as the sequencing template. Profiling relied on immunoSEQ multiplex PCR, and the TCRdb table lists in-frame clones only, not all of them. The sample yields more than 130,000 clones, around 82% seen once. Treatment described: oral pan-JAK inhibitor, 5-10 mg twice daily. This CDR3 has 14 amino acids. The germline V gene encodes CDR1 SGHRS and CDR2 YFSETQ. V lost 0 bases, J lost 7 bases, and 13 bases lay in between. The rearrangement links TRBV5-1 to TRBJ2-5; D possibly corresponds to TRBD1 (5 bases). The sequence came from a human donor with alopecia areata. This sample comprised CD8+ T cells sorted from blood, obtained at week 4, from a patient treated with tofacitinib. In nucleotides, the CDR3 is TGCGCCAGCAGCTTGGAAAGGGGTGTTGTGACCCAGTACTTC. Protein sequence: CASSLERGVVTQYF.